This T cell receptor (beta chain) originates from a study of human T cells and chemical hapten exposure. Across the study: Each patch test put 0.01% DPC on the upper back, and results were read at 6 days. Findings of the study overall: Compared with pre-sensitization or healthy control sets, expanded TCRs clustered more. With regard to DPC sensitization, TCRs above 1 in 1000 frequency did not change.

CDR1 and CDR2 from the germline V gene are SGHAT and FQNNGV. With 6 bases removed from V and 2 bases from J, the gap between germline ends came to 16 bases. The CDR3 totals 16 residues. TCRdb used MiXCR to reprocess the RACE reads, holding one entry per CDR3 protein. The profile shows 50,000 or so distinct CDR3 sequences, 9.9% of them singletons. This clonotype was observed a few times. As yet, its antigen is unknown. Time point: patch test 3, about 24 weeks after DPC sensitization. Specified treatment: therapeutic diphenylcyclopropenone sensitization with weekly scalp DPC. Total RNA was extracted from unfractionated whole blood.

The input for sequencing was whole blood, taken in connection with sensitization to the hapten diphenylcyclopropenone (DPC). V gene TRBV11-2 combines with J gene TRBJ2-2, with D uncertain. This TCR was sampled from a middle-aged woman with alopecia areata. Some clones in this sample may be carry-over from other donors' samples. The chain's CDR3 is CASRLNPQTNTGELFF. The CDR3 DNA is TGTGCCAGCAGATTAAATCCCCAAACCAACACCGGGGAGCTGTTTTTT.